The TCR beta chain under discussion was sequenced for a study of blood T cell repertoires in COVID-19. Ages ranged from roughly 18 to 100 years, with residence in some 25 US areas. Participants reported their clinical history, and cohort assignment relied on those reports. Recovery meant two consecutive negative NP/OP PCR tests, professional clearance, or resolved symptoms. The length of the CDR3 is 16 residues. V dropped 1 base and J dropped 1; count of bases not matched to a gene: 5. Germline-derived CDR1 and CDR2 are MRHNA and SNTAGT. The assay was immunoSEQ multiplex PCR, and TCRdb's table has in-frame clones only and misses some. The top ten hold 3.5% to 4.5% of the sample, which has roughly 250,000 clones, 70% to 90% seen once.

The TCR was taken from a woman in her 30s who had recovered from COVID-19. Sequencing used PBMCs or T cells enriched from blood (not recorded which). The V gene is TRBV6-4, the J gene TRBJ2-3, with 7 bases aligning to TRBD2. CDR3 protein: CASSDLGGVRTDTQYF. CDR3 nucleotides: TGTGCCAGCAGTGACTTGGGGGGGGTTCGCACAGATACGCAGTATTTT.